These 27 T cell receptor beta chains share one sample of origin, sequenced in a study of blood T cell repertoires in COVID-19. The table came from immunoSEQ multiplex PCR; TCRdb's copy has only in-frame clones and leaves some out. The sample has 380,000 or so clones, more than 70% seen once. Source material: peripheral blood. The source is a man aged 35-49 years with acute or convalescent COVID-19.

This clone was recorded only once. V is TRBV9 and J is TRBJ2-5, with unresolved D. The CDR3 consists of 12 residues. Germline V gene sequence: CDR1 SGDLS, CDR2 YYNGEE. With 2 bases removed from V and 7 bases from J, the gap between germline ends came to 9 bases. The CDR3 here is CASSVDSGTQYF. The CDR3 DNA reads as TGTGCCAGCAGCGTCGACTCGGGGACCCAGTACTTC.

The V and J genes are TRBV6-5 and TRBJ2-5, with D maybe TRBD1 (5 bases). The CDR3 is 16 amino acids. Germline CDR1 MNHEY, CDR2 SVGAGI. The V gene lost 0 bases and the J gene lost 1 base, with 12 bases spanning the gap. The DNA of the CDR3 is TGTGCCAGCAGTTACTCAGGGGCCCCAAGCCAAGAGACCCAGTACTTC. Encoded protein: CASSYSGAPSQETQYF.

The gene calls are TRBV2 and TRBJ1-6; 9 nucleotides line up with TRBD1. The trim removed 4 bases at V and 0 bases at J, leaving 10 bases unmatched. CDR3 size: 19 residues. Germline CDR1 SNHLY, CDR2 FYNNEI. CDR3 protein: CASSAKDRGKSSYNSPLHF. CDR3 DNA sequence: TGTGCCAGCAGTGCGAAGGACAGGGGAAAAAGCTCCTATAATTCACCCCTCCACTTT. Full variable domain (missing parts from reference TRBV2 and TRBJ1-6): EPEVTQTPSHQVTQMGQEVILRCVPISNHLYFYWYRQILGQKVEFLVSFYNNEISEKSEIFDDQFSVERPDGSNFTLKIRSTKLEDSAMYFCASSAKDRGKSSYNSPLHFGNGTRLTVT.

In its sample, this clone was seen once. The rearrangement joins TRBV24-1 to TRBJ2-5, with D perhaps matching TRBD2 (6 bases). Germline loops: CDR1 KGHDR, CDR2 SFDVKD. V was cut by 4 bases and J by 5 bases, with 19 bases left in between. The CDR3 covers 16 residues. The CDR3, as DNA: TGTGCCACCAGTGAAAAGTTGCGGGGCAAGCGGGAGACCCAGTACTTC. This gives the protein CATSEKLRGKRETQYF.

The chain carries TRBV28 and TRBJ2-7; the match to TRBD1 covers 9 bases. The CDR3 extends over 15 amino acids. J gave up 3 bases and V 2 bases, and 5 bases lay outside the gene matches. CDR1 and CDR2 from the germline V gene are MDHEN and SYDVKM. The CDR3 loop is CASSLRTGVRYEQYF. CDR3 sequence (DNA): TGTGCCAGCAGTTTAAGGACAGGGGTTCGCTACGAGCAGTACTTC.

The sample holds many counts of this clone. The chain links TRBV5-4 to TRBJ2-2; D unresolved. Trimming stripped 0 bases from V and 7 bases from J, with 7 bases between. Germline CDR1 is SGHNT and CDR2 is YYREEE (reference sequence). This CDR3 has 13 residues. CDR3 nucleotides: TGTGCCAGCAGCTTGGACAAGCGCGGGGAGCTGTTTTTT. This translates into CASSLDKRGELFF.

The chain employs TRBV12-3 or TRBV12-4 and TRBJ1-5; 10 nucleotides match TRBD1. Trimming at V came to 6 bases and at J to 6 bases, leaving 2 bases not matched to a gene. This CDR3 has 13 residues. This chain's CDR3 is CASSDRGPQPQHF. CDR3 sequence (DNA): TGTGCCAGCAGCGACAGGGGGCCTCAGCCCCAGCATTTT.

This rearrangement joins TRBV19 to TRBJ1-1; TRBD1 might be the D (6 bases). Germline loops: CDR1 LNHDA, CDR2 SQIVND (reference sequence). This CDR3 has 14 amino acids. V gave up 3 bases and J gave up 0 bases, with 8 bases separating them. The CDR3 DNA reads TGTGCCAGTAGTATTTGGACAGTGAACACTGAAGCTTTCTTT. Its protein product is CASSIWTVNTEAFF.

The DNA for the CDR3 is TGTGCCAGCAGTGAAGGTAGTGAGCAGTACTTC. Its protein is CASSEGSEQYF. This chain connects TRBV2 to TRBJ2-7, with D uncertain. V shed 1 base and J shed 7 bases, with 5 bases lying between them. This CDR3 spans 11 amino acids. Germline V CDR1 and CDR2: SNHLY, FYNNEI.

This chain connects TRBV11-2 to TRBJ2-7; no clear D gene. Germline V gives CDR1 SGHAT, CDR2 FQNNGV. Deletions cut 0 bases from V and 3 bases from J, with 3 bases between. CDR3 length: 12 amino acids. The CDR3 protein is CASSLDLYEQYF. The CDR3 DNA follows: TGTGCCAGCAGCTTAGATCTCTACGAGCAGTACTTC.

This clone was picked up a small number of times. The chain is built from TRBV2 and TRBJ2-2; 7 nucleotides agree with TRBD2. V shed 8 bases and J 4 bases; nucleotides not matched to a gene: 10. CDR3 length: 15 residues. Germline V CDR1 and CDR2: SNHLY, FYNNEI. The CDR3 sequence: CASSRTSDTTGELFF. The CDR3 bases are TGTGCCAGCTCTCGCACTAGCGACACCACCGGGGAGCTGTTTTTT.

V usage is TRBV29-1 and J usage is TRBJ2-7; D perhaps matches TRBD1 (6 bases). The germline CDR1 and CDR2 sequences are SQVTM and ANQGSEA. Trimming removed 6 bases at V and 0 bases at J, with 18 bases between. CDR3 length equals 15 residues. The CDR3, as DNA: TGCAGCGTGCGCGGACAGTCCGACTCCTCCTACGAGCAGTACTTC. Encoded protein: CSVRGQSDSSYEQYF.

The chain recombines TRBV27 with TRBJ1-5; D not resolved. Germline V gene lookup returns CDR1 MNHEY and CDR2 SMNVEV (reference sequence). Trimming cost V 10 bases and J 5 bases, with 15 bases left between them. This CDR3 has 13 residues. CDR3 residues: CATSPVIHQPQHF. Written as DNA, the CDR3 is TGTGCCACCTCCCCGGTGATTCATCAGCCCCAGCATTTT.

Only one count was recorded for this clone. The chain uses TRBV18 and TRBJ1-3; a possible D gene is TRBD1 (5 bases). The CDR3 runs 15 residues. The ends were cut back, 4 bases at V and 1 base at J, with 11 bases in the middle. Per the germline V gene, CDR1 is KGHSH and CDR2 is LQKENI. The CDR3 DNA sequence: TGTGCCAGCTCACACCCTAGGGGATCTGGAAACACCATATATTTT. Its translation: CASSHPRGSGNTIYF.

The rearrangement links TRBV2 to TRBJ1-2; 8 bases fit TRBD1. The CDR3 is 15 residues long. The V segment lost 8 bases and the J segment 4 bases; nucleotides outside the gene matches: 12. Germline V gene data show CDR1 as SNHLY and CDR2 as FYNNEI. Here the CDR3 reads CASSGSRDRTYGYTF. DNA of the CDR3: TGTGCCAGCTCCGGCAGCCGGGACAGGACCTATGGCTACACCTTC.

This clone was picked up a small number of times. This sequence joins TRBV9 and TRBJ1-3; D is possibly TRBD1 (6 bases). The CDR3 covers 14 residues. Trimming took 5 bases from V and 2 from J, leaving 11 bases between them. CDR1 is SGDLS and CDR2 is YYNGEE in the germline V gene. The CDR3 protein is CASRGGGAGNTIYF. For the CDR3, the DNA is TGTGCCAGCAGGGGCGGGGGCGCTGGAAACACCATATATTTT. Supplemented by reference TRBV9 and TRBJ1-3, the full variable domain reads DSGVTQTPKHLITATGQRVTLRCSPRSGDLSVYWYQQSLDQGLQFLIQYYNGEERAKGNILERFSAQQFPDLHSELNLSSLELGDSALYFCASRGGGAGNTIYFGEGSWLTVV.

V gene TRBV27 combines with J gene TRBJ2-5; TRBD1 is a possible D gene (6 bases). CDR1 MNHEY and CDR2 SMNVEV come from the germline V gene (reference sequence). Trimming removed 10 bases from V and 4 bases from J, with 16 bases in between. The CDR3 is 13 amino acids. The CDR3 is CATAGTRRETQYF. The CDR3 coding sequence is TGTGCCACGGCCGGGACAAGGCGAGAGACCCAGTACTTC.

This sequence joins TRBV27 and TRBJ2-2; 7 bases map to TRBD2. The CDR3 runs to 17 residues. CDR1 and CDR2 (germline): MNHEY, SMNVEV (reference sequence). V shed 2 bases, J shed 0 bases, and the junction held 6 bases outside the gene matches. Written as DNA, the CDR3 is TGTGCCAGCAGTTTAACGCCCGGACTAGCGAACACCGGGGAGCTGTTTTTT. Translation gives CASSLTPGLANTGELFF.

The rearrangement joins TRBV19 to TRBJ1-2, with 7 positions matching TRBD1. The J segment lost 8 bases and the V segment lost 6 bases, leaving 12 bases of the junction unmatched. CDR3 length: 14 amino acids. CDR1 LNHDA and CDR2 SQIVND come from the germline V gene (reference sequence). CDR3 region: CASRVDREVEGYTF. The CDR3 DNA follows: TGTGCCAGTAGGGTCGACAGGGAAGTAGAGGGCTACACCTTC.

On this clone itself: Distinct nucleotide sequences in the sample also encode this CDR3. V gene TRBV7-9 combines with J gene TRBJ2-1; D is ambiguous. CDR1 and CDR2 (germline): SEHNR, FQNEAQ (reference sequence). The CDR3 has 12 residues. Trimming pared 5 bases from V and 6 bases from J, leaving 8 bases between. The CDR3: CASSLSGNEQFF. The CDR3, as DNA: TGTGCCAGCAGCCTGTCCGGCAATGAGCAGTTCTTC.

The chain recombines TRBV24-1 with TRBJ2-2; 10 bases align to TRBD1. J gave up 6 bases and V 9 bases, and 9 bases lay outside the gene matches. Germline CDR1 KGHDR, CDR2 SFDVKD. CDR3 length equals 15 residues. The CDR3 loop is CATGHRDRGAGELFF. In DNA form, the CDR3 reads TGTGCCACCGGGCATCGGGACAGGGGAGCCGGGGAGCTGTTTTTT.

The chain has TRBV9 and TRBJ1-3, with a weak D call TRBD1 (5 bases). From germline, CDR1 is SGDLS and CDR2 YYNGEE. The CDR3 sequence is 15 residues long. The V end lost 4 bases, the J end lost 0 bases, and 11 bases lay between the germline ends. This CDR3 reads CASSPTAYSGNTIYF. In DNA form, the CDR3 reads TGTGCCAGCAGCCCGACAGCTTACTCTGGAAACACCATATATTTT.

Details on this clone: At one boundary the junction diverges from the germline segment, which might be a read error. The CDR3: CASSPQGFPEAFF. CDR3 DNA: TGTGCCAGCAGTCCGCAGGGATTTCCTGAAGCATTCTTT. The chain uses TRBV6-5 and TRBJ1-1; D might be TRBD1 (5 bases). Germline assignment: CDR1 MNHEY and CDR2 SVGAGI. The CDR3 totals 13 residues.

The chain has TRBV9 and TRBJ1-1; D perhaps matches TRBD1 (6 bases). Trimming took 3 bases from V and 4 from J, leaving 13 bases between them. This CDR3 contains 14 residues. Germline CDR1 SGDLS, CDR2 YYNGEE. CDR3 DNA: TGTGCCAGCAGCGCCTCAGGGGAGCCCACTGAAGCTTTCTTT. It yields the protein CASSASGEPTEAFF.

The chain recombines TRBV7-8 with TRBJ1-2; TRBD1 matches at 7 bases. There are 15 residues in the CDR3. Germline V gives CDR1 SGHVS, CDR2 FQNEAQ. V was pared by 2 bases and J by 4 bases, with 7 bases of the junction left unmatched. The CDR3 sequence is CASSLSRQGIYGYTF. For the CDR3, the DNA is TGTGCCAGCAGCTTAAGTCGACAGGGCATCTATGGCTACACCTTC. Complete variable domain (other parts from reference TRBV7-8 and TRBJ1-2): GAGVSQSPRYKVAKRGQDVALRCDPISGHVSLFWYQQALGQGPEFLTYFQNEAQLDKSGLPSDRFFAERPEGSVSTLKIQRTQQEDSAVYLCASSLSRQGIYGYTFGSGTRLTVV.

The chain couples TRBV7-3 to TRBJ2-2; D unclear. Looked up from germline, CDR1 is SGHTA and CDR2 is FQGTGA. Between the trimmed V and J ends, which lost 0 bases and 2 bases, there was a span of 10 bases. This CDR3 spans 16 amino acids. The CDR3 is CASSLTPYSNTGELFF. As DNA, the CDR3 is TGTGCCAGCAGCTTAACTCCCTACAGTAACACCGGGGAGCTGTTTTTT.

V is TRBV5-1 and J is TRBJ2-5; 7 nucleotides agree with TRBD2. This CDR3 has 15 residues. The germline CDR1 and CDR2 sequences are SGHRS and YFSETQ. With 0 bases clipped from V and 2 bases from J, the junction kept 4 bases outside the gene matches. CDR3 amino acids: CASSLAPAGQETQYF. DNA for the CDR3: TGCGCCAGCAGCTTGGCCCCAGCGGGGCAAGAGACCCAGTACTTC.